This TCR beta chain is from a study of T cells in localized non-small cell lung cancer. Study-wide findings and caveats: Longer overall survival was seen with higher T cell density measured in blood. As only one tumor region underwent sequencing, heterogeneity remains possible. Out of the top 100 tumor clones, a median around 57 were seen in adjacent lung. Exceeding tumor, uninvolved adjacent lung had the highest T cell clonality.

This clone was counted between two and nine times. Its antigen is still unknown. Generated by immunoSEQ multiplex PCR, the TCRdb table keeps only in-frame clones and is missing some. The table records 20,000 to 25,000 clones, approximately 88% of them present only once. This CDR3 region has 18 residues. Germline lookup yields CDR1 GTSNPN and CDR2 SVGIG (reference sequence). Trimming left V 6 bases short and J 3 bases short, with 29 bases between. The chain is built from TRBV30 and TRBJ1-2; tentatively, D is TRBD1 (6 bases). The sequence derives from a woman aged 35 to 75 with stage III lung adenocarcinoma. The sample here was peripheral blood mononuclear cells, taken before any cancer treatment. CDR3 bases: TGTGCCTGCACCCGGGATATAGGACAGAAAGTTCCCTACTATGGCTACACCTTC. Translated: CACTRDIGQKVPYYGYTF.